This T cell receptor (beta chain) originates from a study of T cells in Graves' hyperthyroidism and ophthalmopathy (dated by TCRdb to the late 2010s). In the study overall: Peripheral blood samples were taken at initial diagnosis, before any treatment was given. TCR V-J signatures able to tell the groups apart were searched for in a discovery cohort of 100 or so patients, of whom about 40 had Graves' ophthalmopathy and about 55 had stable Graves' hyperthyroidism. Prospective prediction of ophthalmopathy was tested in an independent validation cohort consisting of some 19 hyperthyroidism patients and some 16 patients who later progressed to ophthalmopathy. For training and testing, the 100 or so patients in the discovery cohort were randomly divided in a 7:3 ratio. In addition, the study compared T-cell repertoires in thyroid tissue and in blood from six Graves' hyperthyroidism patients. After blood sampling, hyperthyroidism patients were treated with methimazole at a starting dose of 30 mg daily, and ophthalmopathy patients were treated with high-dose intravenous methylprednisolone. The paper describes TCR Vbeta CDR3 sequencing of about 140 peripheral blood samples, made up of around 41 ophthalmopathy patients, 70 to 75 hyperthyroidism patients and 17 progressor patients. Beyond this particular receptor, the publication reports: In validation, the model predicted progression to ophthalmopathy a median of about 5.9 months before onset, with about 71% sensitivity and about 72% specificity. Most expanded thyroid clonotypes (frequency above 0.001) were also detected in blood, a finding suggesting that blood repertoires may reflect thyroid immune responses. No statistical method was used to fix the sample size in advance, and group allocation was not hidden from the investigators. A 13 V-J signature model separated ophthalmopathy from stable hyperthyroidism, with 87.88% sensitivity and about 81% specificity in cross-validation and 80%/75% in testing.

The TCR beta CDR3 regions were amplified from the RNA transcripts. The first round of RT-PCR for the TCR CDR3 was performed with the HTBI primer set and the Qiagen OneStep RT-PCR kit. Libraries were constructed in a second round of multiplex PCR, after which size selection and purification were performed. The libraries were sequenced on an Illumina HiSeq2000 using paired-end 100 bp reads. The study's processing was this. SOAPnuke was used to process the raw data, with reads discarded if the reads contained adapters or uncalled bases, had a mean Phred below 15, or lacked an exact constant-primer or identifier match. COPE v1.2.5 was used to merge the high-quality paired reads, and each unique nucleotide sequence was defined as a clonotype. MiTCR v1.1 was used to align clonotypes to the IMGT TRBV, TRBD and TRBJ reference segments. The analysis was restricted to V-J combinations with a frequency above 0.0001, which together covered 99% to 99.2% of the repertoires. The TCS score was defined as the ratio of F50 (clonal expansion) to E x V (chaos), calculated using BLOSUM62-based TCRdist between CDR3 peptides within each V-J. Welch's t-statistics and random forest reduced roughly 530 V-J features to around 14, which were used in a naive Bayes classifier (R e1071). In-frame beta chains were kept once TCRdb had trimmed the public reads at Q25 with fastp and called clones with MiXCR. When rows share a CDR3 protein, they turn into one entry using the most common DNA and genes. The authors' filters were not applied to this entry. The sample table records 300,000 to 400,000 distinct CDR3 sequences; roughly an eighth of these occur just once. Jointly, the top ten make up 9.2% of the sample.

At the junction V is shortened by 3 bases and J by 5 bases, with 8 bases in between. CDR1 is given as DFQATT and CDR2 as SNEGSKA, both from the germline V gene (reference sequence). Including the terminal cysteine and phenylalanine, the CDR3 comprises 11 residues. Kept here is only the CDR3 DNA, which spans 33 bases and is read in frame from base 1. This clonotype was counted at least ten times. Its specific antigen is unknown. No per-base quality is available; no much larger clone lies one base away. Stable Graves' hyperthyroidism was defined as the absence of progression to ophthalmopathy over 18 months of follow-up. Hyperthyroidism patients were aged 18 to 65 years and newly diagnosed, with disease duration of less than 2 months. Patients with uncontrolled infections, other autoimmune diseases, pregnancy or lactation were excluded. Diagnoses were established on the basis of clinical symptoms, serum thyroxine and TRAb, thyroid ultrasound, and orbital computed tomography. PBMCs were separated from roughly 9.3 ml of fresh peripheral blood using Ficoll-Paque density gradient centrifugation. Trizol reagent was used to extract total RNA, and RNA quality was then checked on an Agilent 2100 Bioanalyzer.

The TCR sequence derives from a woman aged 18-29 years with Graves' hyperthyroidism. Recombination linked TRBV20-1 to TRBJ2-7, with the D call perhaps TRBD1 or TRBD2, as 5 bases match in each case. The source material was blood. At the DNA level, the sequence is TGCAGTGCTAGCCAGGGAGACGAGCAGTACTTC. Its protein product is CSASQGDEQYF.